The rows below give T cell receptor beta chains drawn from one sample of a study of CD8+ T cells in alopecia areata. The repertoire was sequenced with immunoSEQ multiplex PCR; TCRdb's copy has only in-frame clones and lacks some. This sample yields under 300,000 clones, of which 60% are seen a single time; about 0.89% belongs to the top ten. This material consisted of CD4+ T cells sorted from blood, taken at week 52, from a patient treated with tofacitinib. The source of these receptors is a human donor with alopecia areata. Both conserved end residues are part of each CDR3. Fields, in order: V gene, clone size, J gene, CDR3 length, D gene, CDR3 DNA, CDR3 protein. D genes are given only for firm matches. Clone size is given for some rows only: seen once, a few or many times, or a class if the clone is expanded.

V: TRBV6-6; size: -; J: TRBJ1-1; length: 15; D: TRBD1; DNA: TGTGCCAGCAGTTACGGGACAGGGATGGGGACTGAAGCTTTCTTT; CDR3: CASSYGTGMGTEAFF
V: TRBV19; size: -; J: TRBJ1-5; length: 14; D: -; DNA: TGTGCCAGTAGTATGAGGGGTATCGGTCAGCCCCAGCATTTT; CDR3: CASSMRGIGQPQHF
V: TRBV18; size: -; J: TRBJ1-3; length: 16; D: TRBD1; DNA: TGTGCCAGCTCATCCGGGACAGGCTTCTCTGGAAACACCATATATTTT; CDR3: CASSSGTGFSGNTIYF
V: TRBV14; size: many; J: TRBJ2-3; length: 15; D: -; DNA: TGTGCCAGCAGCCTTCTACGGGACAACACAGATACGCAGTATTTT; CDR3: CASSLLRDNTDTQYF
V: TRBV6-6; size: -; J: TRBJ1-2; length: 15; D: TRBD1; DNA: TGTGCCAGCAGTTACGGGACAGGAAACAACTATGGCTACACCTTC; CDR3: CASSYGTGNNYGYTF
V: TRBV30; size: -; J: TRBJ2-7; length: 16; D: TRBD1; DNA: TGTGCCTGGATATCGTCTGACAGGGGTTCCCCGTACGAGCAGTACTTC; CDR3: CAWISSDRGSPYEQYF
V: TRBV7-2; size: -; J: TRBJ2-7; length: 16; D: TRBD2; DNA: TGTGCCAGCAGCAGCGACGGACTAGCGGGCAACTACGAGCAGTACTTC; CDR3: CASSSDGLAGNYEQYF
V: TRBV5-1; size: many; J: TRBJ2-3; length: 16; D: -; DNA: TGCGCCAGCAGCTGGAGAGCGGGCACAAGCACAGATACGCAGTATTTT; CDR3: CASSWRAGTSTDTQYF
V: TRBV5-1; size: -; J: TRBJ2-5; length: 16; D: -; DNA: TGCGCCAGCAGCTTGGAGGCGGGGACCCCCCAAGAGACCCAGTACTTC; CDR3: CASSLEAGTPQETQYF
V: TRBV7-3; size: -; J: TRBJ1-1; length: 12; D: -; DNA: TGTGCCAGCAGCGAGAACGGCATTGAAGCTTTCTTT; CDR3: CASSENGIEAFF
V: TRBV4-1; size: -; J: TRBJ2-5; length: 15; D: -; DNA: TGCGCCAGCAGCCTAGATGGGCAGGAACAAGAGACCCAGTACTTC; CDR3: CASSLDGQEQETQYF
V: TRBV6-5; size: -; J: TRBJ1-1; length: 13; D: -; DNA: TGTGCCAGCAGGACAACAGGGAGGACTGAAGCTTTCTTT; CDR3: CASRTTGRTEAFF
V: TRBV5-6; size: -; J: TRBJ1-3; length: 15; D: TRBD1; DNA: TGTGCCAGCAGCGGGACAGGGGGAACGGGAAACACCATATATTTT; CDR3: CASSGTGGTGNTIYF
V: TRBV6-5; size: -; J: TRBJ2-1; length: 15; D: -; DNA: TGTGCCAGCAGTTACAGGGACACCTCCTACAATGAGCAGTTCTTC; CDR3: CASSYRDTSYNEQFF
V: TRBV2; size: -; J: TRBJ2-5; length: 14; D: TRBD2; DNA: TGTGCCAGCAGGGAGCGGGGGGGGCAAGAGACCCAGTACTTC; CDR3: CASRERGGQETQYF
V: TRBV11-2; size: -; J: TRBJ1-2; length: 15; D: -; DNA: TGTGCCAGCACCCTGGATTGGAGTTTTAACTATGGCTACACCTTC; CDR3: CASTLDWSFNYGYTF
V: TRBV5-6; size: -; J: TRBJ1-2; length: 18; D: -; DNA: TGTGCCAGCAGCTTTTGGACAGAGCTCCTTACCCCTAACTATGGCTACACCTTC; CDR3: CASSFWTELLTPNYGYTF
V: TRBV30; size: -; J: TRBJ2-1; length: 11; D: -; DNA: TGTGCCTGTCTTGACATAGACGAGCAGTTCTTC; CDR3: CACLDIDEQFF